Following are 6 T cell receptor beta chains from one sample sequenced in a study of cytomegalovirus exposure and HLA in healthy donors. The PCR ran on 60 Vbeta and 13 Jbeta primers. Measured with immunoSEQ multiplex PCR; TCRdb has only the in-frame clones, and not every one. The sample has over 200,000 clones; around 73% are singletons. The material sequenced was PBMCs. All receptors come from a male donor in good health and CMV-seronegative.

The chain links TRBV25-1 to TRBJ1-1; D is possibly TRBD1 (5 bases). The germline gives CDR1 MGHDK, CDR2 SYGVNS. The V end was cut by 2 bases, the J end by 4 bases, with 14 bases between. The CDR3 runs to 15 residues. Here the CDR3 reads CASSEGGGVSTEAFF. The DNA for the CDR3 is TGTGCCAGCAGTGAAGGGGGAGGGGTCAGCACTGAAGCTTTCTTT. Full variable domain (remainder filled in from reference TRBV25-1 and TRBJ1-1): EADIYQTPRYLVIGTGKKITLECSQTMGHDKMYWYQQDPGMELHLIHYSYGVNSTEKGDLSSESTVSRIRTEHFPLTLESARPSHTSQYLCASSEGGGVSTEAFFGQGTRLTVV.

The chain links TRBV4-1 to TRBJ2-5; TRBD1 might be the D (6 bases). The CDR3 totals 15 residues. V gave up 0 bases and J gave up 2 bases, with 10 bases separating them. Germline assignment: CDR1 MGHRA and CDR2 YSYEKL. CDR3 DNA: TGCGCCAGCAGCCAAGAACCAGGGGAACAAGAGACCCAGTACTTC. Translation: CASSQEPGEQETQYF.

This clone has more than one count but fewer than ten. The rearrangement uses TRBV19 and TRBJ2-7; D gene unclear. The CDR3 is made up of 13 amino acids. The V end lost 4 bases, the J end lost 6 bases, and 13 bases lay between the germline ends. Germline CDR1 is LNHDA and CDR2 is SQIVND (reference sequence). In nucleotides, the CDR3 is TGTGCCAGTAGTAGGCGGTCGTCCGGCGAGCAGTACTTC. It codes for CASSRRSSGEQYF. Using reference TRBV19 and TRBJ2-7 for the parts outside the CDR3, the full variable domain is DGGITQSPKYLFRKEGQNVTLSCEQNLNHDAMYWYRQDPGQGLRLIYYSQIVNDFQKGDIAEGYSVSREKKESFPLTVTSAQKNPTAFYLCASSRRSSGEQYFGPGTRLTVT.

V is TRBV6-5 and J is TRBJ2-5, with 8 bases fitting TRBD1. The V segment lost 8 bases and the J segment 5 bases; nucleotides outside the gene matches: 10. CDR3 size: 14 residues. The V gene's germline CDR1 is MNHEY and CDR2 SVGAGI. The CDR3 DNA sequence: TGTGCCAGCTATCGGACAGGGCGTGGGGAGACCCAGTACTTC. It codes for CASYRTGRGETQYF.

In DNA form, the CDR3 reads TGTGCCAGCAGCCATAATCCGGGACAGGGCTACGAGCAGTACTTC. It is translated as CASSHNPGQGYEQYF. The chain couples TRBV14 to TRBJ2-7; the match to TRBD1 covers 9 bases. The V and J ends lost 3 bases and 3 bases, in that order; junction bases with no gene match: 6. Germline-derived CDR1 and CDR2 are SGHDN and FVKESK. This CDR3 has 15 residues.

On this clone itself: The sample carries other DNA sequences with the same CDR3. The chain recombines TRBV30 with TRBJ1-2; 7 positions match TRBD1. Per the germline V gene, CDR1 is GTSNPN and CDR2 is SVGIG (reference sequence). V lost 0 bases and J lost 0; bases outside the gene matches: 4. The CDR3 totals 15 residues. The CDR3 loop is CAWSVGQVTNYGYTF. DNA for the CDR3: TGTGCCTGGAGTGTAGGACAGGTGACTAACTATGGCTACACCTTC.